The following is a T cell receptor (beta chain) sequence with its context. Original methodology: Researchers report that nucleated cell counts were estimated from reference gene primer amplification. Only in-frame clones appear in the TCRdb table, and some are missing; sequencing was by immunoSEQ multiplex PCR. V, J and clone size derive from that table, while D and trimming were established from the DNA sequence. This table holds under 200,000 clones, roughly nine tenths found once. Germline-derived CDR1 and CDR2 are LNHDA and SQIVND (reference sequence). Trimming took 5 bases from V and 6 from J; bases not matched to a gene: 10. The CDR3 extends over 15 amino acids. The data belong to a study of blood T cell repertoires in COVID-19. Whole-study context: Samples representing acute and convalescent COVID-19 were sourced from the United States, Italy and Spain.

The clonotype comes from a woman aged 60-70 years with COVID-19, enrolled during active disease. The chain is built from TRBV19 and TRBJ2-4, with 7 bases identical to TRBD1. Source material: peripheral blood. The CDR3 reads CASSARQGNANIQYF. Here the CDR3 DNA reads TGTGCCAGTAGTGCCCGACAGGGAAACGCAAACATTCAGTACTTC.